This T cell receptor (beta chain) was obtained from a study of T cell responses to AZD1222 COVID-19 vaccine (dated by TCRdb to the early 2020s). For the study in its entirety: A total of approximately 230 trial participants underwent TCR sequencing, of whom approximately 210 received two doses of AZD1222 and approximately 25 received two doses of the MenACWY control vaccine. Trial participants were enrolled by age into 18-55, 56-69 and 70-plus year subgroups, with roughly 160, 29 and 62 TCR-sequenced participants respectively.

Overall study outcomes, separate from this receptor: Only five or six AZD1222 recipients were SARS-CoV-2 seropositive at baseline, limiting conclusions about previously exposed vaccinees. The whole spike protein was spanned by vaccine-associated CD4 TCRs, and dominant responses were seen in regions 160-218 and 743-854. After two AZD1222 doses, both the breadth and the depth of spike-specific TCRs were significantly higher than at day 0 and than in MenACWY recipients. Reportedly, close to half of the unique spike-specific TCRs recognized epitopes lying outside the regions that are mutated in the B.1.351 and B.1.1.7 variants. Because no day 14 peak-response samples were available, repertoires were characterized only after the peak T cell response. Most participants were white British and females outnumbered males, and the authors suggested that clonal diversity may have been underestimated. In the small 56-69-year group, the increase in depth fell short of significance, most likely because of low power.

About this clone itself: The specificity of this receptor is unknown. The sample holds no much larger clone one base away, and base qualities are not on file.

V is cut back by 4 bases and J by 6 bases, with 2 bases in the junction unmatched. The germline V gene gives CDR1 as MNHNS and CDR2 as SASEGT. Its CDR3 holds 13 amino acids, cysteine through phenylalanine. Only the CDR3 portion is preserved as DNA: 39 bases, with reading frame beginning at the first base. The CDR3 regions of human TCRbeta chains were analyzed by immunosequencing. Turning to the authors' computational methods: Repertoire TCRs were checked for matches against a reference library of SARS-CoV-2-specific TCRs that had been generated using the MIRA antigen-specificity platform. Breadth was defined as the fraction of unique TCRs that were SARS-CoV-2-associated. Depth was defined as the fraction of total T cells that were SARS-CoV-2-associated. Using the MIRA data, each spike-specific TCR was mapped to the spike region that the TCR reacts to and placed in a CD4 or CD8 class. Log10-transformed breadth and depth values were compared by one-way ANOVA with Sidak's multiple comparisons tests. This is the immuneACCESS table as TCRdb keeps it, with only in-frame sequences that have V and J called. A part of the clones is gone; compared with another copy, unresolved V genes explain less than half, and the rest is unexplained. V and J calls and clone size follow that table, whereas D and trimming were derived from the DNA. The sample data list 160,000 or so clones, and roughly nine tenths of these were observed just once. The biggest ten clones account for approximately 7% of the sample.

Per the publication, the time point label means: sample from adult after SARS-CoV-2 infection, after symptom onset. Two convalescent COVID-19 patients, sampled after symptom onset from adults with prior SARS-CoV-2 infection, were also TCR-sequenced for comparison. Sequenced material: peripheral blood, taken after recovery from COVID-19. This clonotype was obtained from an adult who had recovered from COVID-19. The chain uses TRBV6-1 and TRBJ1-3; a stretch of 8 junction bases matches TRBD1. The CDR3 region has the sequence CASSATGENTIYF. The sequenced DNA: TGTGCCAGCAGTGCGACAGGGGAAAACACCATATATTTT.